What follows are 14 T cell receptor beta chains derived from one specimen sequenced in a study of read filtering for tumor transcriptome and immune sequencing. The library was built from 400 to 500 ng RNA with molecular barcoded adaptors for alpha/delta and beta/gamma chains. TCRdb processed the reads anew with MiXCR; each CDR3 protein has one entry. The sample has more than 30,000 distinct CDR3 sequences; approximately 13% are singletons. The specimen sequenced was a population of CD138-negative cells sorted from bone marrow. The source of these receptors is a donor at least 40 years old with multiple myeloma.

The chain carries TRBV19 and TRBJ2-1, with 10 bases aligning to TRBD2. CDR3 size: 16 residues. Germline lookup yields CDR1 LNHDA and CDR2 SQIVND (reference sequence). V was clipped by 5 bases and J by 1 base; unmatched bases: 5. CDR3 loop: CASSVGLAVSYNEQFF. The CDR3 nucleotides are TGTGCCAGTAGTGTCGGACTAGCGGTTTCCTACAATGAGCAGTTCTTC.

The chain recombines TRBV20-1 with TRBJ2-5; 13 nucleotides line up with TRBD2. The germline V gene has CDR1 DFQATT and CDR2 SNEGSKA (reference sequence). The CDR3 runs to 17 residues. The V and J ends lost 3 bases and 4 bases, in that order; junction bases with no gene match: 11. CDR3 sequence: CSARVPGLAGTRETQYF. In nucleotides, the CDR3 is TGCAGTGCTAGGGTCCCGGGACTAGCGGGGACCCGAGAGACCCAGTACTTC.

The table lists this clonotype with many counts. The rearrangement links TRBV2 to TRBJ2-5, with D perhaps assigned TRBD1 or TRBD2 (5 bases each). This CDR3 has 15 residues. V gave up 4 bases and J gave up 4 bases, with 16 bases separating them. The germline V gene encodes CDR1 SNHLY and CDR2 FYNNEI. The CDR3 DNA reads TGTGCCAGCAGTGCCTTGAGGGGAGATTCAGAGACCCAGTACTTC. This sequence encodes CASSALRGDSETQYF.

This clonotype was observed a handful of times. A far larger clone is off by one base, so a read error is likely. This chain connects TRBV6-5 to TRBJ2-7; unclear D gene. V was pared by 5 bases and J by 2 bases, with 13 bases between. The CDR3 consists of 14 residues. In germline, CDR1 is MNHEY, CDR2 SVGAGI. The CDR3 nucleotides read TGTGCCAGCAGTACGGAAGAAGCTACCTACGAGCAGTACTTC. It encodes CASSTEEATYEQYF.

This clonotype was seen many times. The chain employs TRBV11-3 and TRBJ2-5; D is possibly TRBD1 (5 bases). Per germline, CDR1 SGHNT and CDR2 YENEEA. CDR3 size: 13 residues. Trimming took 5 bases from V and 3 from J, leaving 10 bases between them. CDR3 in amino acids: CASSRTREETQYF. In DNA, the CDR3 is TGTGCCAGCAGCCGGACAAGAGAAGAGACCCAGTACTTC.

In regard to this clonotype: This sequence may be a read error, since a much larger clone differs from it by one base. CDR3 region: CASSEVGRVYNEQFF. Here the CDR3 DNA reads TGTGCCAGCAGCGAGGTGGGACGGGTGTACAATGAGCAGTTCTTC. V and J are TRBV7-3 and TRBJ2-1, with D perhaps matching TRBD1 or TRBD2 (5 bases each). Trimming removed 5 bases at V and 4 bases at J, with 15 bases between. The CDR3 runs to 15 residues. Per germline, CDR1 SGHTA and CDR2 FQGTGA. Complete variable domain (other parts from reference TRBV7-3 and TRBJ2-1): GAGVSQTPSNKVTEKGKYVELRCDPISGHTALYWYRQSLGQGPEFLIYFQGTGAADDSGLPNDRFFAVRPEGSVSTLKIQRTERGDSAVYLCASSEVGRVYNEQFFGPGTRLTVL.

This clonotype was seen repeatedly, ten times or more. This rearrangement joins TRBV27 to TRBJ1-4; no reliable D call. Germline assignment: CDR1 MNHEY and CDR2 SMNVEV (reference sequence). The CDR3 has 15 amino acids. The V end was cut by 6 bases, the J end by 3 bases, with 14 bases between. Here the CDR3 DNA reads TGTGCCAGCAGACCTACCCGGGCTCCTAATGAAAAACTGTTTTTT. This sequence encodes CASRPTRAPNEKLFF.

The chain has TRBV27 and TRBJ2-7, with 13 bases aligning to TRBD2. Germline values: CDR1 MNHEY, CDR2 SMNVEV (reference sequence). The CDR3 has 15 amino acids. Trimming cost V 4 bases and J 5 bases; bases outside gene matches: 5. CDR3 residues: CASSSGTSGKNEQYF. The CDR3 DNA is TGTGCCAGCAGTTCCGGGACTAGCGGGAAAAACGAGCAGTACTTC.

There are many counts of this clonotype. The chain recombines TRBV28 with TRBJ2-1, with 13 bases that match TRBD2. Losses at the gene ends were 6 bases for V and 7 bases for J; bases not matched to a gene: 6. Germline CDR1 and CDR2: MDHEN and SYDVKM. The CDR3 sequence is 15 residues long. The CDR3 DNA is TGTGCCAGCAGGAGTACTAGCGGGAGGGTAAATGAGCAGTTCTTC. This translates into CASRSTSGRVNEQFF.

This clonotype was observed at least ten times. V usage is TRBV30 and J usage is TRBJ2-7; D ambiguous. V lost 1 base and J 3 bases, leaving 7 bases between the germline ends. The CDR3 is 12 residues long. Germline V gene data show CDR1 as GTSNPN and CDR2 as SVGIG (reference sequence). This chain's CDR3 is CAWSGPGYEQYF. In nucleotides, the CDR3 is TGTGCCTGGAGTGGGCCAGGCTACGAGCAGTACTTC.

There are a few counts of this clonotype. V and J are TRBV7-2 and TRBJ2-5; TRBD2 might be the D (7 bases). CDR1 is SGHTA and CDR2 is FQGNSA in the germline V gene. The CDR3 extends over 15 amino acids. V lost 3 bases and J 4 bases, leaving 15 bases between the germline ends. The CDR3 DNA is TGTGCCAGCAGCTTTTTCGGGGGGCCGCGAGAGACCCAGTACTTC. Its protein is CASSFFGGPRETQYF.

This clonotype was picked up many times. This chain uses TRBV6-4 with TRBJ2-3; D not certain. The V gene's germline CDR1 is MRHNA and CDR2 SNTAGT. Trimming pared 2 bases from V and 7 bases from J, leaving 4 bases between. This CDR3 is built from 11 residues. The CDR3 DNA follows: TGTGCCAGCAGTGACCGCTATACGCAGTATTTT. This sequence encodes CASSDRYTQYF.

In this sample, this clonotype turned up many times. This chain uses TRBV7-2 with TRBJ2-1; 14 bases align to TRBD2. The CDR3 is 17 residues long. In germline, CDR1 is SGHTA, CDR2 FQGNSA. J lost 8 bases, V lost 2 bases, and 8 bases had no gene match. The CDR3 here is CASSLRPPGLAGDEQFF. Here the CDR3 DNA reads TGTGCCAGCAGCTTAAGGCCTCCGGGACTAGCGGGAGATGAGCAGTTCTTC.

This clonotype was recorded many times. V is TRBV7-9 and J is TRBJ2-1; maybe TRBD1 (5 bases). The CDR3 has 14 amino acids. V was trimmed by 0 bases and J by 4 bases, leaving 7 bases between them. Germline V gene lookup returns CDR1 SEHNR and CDR2 FQNEAQ (reference sequence). In nucleotides, the CDR3 is TGTGCCAGCAGCTTAGCGACAGATTACAATGAGCAGTTCTTC. It codes for CASSLATDYNEQFF.